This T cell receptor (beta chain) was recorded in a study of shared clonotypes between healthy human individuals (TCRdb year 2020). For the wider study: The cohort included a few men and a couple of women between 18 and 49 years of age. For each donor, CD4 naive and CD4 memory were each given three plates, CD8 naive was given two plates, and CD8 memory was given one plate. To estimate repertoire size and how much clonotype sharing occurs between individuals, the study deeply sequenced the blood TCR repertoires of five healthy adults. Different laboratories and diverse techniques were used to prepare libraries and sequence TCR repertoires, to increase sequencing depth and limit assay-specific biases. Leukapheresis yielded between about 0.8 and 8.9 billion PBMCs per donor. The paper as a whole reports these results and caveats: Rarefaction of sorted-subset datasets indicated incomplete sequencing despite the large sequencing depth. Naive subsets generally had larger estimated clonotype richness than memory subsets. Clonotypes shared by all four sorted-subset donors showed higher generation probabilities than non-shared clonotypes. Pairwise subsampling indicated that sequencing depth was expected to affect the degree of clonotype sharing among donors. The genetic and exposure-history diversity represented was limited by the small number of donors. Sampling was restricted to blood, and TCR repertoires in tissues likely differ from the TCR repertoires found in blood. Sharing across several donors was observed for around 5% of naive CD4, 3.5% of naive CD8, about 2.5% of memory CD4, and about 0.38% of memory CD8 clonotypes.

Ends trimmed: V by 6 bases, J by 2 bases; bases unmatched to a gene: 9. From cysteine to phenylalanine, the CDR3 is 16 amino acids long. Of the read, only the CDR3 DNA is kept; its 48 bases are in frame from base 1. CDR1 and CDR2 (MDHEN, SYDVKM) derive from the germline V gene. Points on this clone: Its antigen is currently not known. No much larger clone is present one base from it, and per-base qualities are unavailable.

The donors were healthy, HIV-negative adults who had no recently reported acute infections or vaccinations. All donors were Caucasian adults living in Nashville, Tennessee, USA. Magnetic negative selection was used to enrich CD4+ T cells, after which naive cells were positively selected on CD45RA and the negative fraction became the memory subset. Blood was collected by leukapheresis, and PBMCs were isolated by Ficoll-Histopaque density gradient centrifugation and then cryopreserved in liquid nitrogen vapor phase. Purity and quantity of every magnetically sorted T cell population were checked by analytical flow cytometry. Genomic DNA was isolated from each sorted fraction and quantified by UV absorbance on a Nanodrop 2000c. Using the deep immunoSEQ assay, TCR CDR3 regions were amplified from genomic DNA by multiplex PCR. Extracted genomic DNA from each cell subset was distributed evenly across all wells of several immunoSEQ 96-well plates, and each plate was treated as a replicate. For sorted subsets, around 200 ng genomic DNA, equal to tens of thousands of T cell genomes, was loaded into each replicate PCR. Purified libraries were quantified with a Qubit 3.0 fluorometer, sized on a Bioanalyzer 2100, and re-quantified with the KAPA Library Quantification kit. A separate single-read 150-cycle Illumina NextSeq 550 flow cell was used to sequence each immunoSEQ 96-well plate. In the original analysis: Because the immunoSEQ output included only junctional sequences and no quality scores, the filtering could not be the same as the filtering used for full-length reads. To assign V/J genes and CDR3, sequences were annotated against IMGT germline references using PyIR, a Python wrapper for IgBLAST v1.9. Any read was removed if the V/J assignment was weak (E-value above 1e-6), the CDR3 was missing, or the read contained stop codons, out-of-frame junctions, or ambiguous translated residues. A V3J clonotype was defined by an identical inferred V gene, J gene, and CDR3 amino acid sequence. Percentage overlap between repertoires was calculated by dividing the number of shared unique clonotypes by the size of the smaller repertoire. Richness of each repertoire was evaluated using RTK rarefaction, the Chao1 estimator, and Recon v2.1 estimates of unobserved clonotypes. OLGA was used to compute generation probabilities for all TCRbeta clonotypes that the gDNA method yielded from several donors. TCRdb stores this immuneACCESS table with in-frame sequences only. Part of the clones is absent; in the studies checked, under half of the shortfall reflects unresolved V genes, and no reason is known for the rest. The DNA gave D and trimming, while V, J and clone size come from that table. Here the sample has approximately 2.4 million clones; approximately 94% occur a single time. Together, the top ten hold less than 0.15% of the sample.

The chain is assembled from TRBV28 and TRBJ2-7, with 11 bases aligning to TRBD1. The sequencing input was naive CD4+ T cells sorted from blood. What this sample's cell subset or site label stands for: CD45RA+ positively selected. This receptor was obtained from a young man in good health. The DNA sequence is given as TGTGCCAGCAGATTGACTTGGACAGGGGGCGCCTACGAGCAGTACTTC. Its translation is CASRLTWTGGAYEQYF. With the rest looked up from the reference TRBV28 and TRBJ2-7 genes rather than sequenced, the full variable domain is DVKVTQSSRYLVKRTGEKVFLECVQDMDHENMFWYRQDPGLGLRLIYFSYDVKMKEKGDIPEGYSVSREKKERFSLILESASTNQTSMYLCASRLTWTGGAYEQYFGPGTRLTVT.